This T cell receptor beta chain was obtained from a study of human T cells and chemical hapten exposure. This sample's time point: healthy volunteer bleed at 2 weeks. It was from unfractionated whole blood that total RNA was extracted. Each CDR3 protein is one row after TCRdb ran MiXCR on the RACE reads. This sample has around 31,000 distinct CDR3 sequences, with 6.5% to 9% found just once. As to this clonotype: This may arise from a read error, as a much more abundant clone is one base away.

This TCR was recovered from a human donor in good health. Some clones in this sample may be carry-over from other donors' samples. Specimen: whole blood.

CDR3 amino acids: CASSPTGNGQPQHF. The CDR3 nucleotides are TGTGCCAGCAGCCCGACAGGGAATGGTCAGCCCCAGCATTTT. The rearrangement joins TRBV9 to TRBJ1-5, with 7 bases identical to TRBD1. V lost 4 bases, J lost 6 bases, and 7 bases stayed unmatched. The germline V gene encodes CDR1 SGDLS and CDR2 YYNGEE. The CDR3 has 14 residues.